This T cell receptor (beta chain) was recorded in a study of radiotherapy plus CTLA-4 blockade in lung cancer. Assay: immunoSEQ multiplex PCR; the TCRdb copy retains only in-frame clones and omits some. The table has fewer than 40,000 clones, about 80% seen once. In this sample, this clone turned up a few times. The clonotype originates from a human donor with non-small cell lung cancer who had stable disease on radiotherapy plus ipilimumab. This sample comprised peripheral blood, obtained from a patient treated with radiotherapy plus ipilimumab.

This CDR3 reads CASTSRRITDTEAFF. In nucleotides, the CDR3 is TGTGCCAGCACCTCCAGGAGGATCACGGACACTGAAGCTTTCTTT. V and J are TRBV6-5 and TRBJ1-1; D gene ambiguous. In germline, CDR1 is MNHEY, CDR2 SVGAGI. The CDR3 is 15 residues long. Trimming removed 7 bases from V and 3 bases from J, with 18 bases in between.